These 27 T cell receptor beta chains originate from one sample sequenced in a study of OX40 agonist ivuxolimab in advanced cancers. The protocol was immunoSEQ multiplex PCR, while the TCRdb copy is restricted to in-frame clones and leaves out a portion. The sample carries 90,000 to 100,000 clones, about 96% recorded once. The sequencing used CD4+ or CD8+ T cells sorted from blood, collected in a trial of the OX40 agonist ivuxolimab. These receptors were taken from an adult with an advanced solid tumor such as melanoma, head and neck, liver or kidney cancer.

A single count supports this clone. The V call is TRBV19, the J call TRBJ2-1; 12 bases are a match to TRBD2. Germline CDR1 is LNHDA and CDR2 is SQIVND (reference sequence). V shed 2 bases and J 6 bases; nucleotides not matched to a gene: 11. The length of the CDR3 is 18 residues. The CDR3 bases are TGTGCCAGTAGTATATCCCCACTAGCGGGAGGAGTGGTCAATGAGCAGTTCTTC. It encodes CASSISPLAGGVVNEQFF. Drawing the rest from reference TRBV19 and TRBJ2-1, the complete variable domain is DGGITQSPKYLFRKEGQNVTLSCEQNLNHDAMYWYRQDPGQGLRLIYYSQIVNDFQKGDIAEGYSVSREKKESFPLTVTSAQKNPTAFYLCASSISPLAGGVVNEQFFGPGTRLTVL.

The CDR3 DNA follows: TGTGCCAGCAGCCAAGTCCGGGGCGGTACCTACGAGCAGTACTTC. This codes for CASSQVRGGTYEQYF. The V and J genes are TRBV4-2 and TRBJ2-7, with D perhaps TRBD1 or TRBD2 (5 bases each). Germline-derived CDR1 and CDR2 are LGHNA and YNFKEQ. The CDR3 is made up of 15 amino acids. Trimming left V 1 base short and J 2 bases short, with 12 bases between.

This clone was seen once. The genes are TRBV6-5 and TRBJ1-6; D unresolved. Between the trimmed V and J ends, which lost 0 bases and 11 bases, there was a span of 11 bases. Germline V CDR1 and CDR2: MNHEY, SVGAGI. This CDR3 comprises 14 residues. For the CDR3, the DNA is TGTGCCAGCAGTTACTCTGGATCACAAACACCCCTCCACTTT. Protein sequence: CASSYSGSQTPLHF.

V gene TRBV5-4 combines with J gene TRBJ2-6; D not certain. Per germline, CDR1 SGHNT and CDR2 YYREEE (reference sequence). The CDR3 has 16 residues. V was shortened by 0 bases and J by 5 bases, with 12 bases between the two germline ends. As DNA, the CDR3 is TGTGCCAGCAGCTTGGTACACCCCGATCGGGCCAACGTCCTGACTTTC. Translated: CASSLVHPDRANVLTF.

The chain recombines TRBV2 with TRBJ2-7; D may correspond to TRBD1 or TRBD2 (5 bases each). CDR3 length: 13 residues. Germline V gene sequence: CDR1 SNHLY, CDR2 FYNNEI. V lost 4 bases and J lost 1, with 8 bases in between. In nucleotides, the CDR3 is TGTGCCAGCAGTGGGGACGGTTCCTACGAGCAGTACTTC. Translated, it gives CASSGDGSYEQYF. The variable domain in full, with the rest retrieved from reference TRBV2 and TRBJ2-7, is EPEVTQTPSHQVTQMGQEVILRCVPISNHLYFYWYRQILGQKVEFLVSFYNNEISEKSEIFDDQFSVERPDGSNFTLKIRSTKLEDSAMYFCASSGDGSYEQYFGPGTRLTVT.

The CDR3 nucleotides are TGTGCCAGCAGCTTGGCCGAATGGGTTTACAATGAGCAGTTCTTC. Protein: CASSLAEWVYNEQFF. V usage is TRBV5-5 and J usage is TRBJ2-1; D remains ambiguous. V was clipped by 0 bases and J by 4 bases, with 11 bases between them. From germline, CDR1 is SGHKS and CDR2 YYEKEE (reference sequence). This CDR3 spans 15 amino acids.

CDR3 in amino acids: CASSYGTGVIETQYF. The CDR3 DNA follows: TGTGCCAGCAGTTACGGGACAGGGGTCATAGAGACCCAGTACTTC. The J gene is TRBJ2-5, the V gene TRBV6-9, with 10 nucleotides matching TRBD1. Germline assignment: CDR1 MNHGY and CDR2 SVAAGI. CDR3 length: 15 amino acids. The J segment lost 4 bases and the V segment lost 3 bases, leaving 5 bases of the junction unmatched.

This rearrangement joins TRBV13 to TRBJ2-4, with D hard to call. V was shortened by 0 bases and J by 0 bases, with 3 bases between the two germline ends. The CDR3 spans 14 residues. CDR1 and CDR2 (germline): PRHDT, FYEKMQ (reference sequence). The CDR3 sequence: CASSLGIAKNIQYF. The CDR3 bases are TGTGCCAGCAGCTTAGGGATAGCCAAAAACATTCAGTACTTC.

This chain connects TRBV6-5 to TRBJ2-3; 8 bases fit TRBD2. V lost 0 bases, J lost 4 bases, and 6 bases stayed unmatched. Germline V CDR1 and CDR2: MNHEY, SVGAGI. This CDR3 contains 16 residues. The CDR3 reads CASSYSSLAGADTQYF. CDR3 DNA: TGTGCCAGCAGTTACTCGAGCCTAGCGGGCGCAGATACGCAGTATTTT.

The chain recombines TRBV28 with TRBJ1-1; weak D call: TRBD1 (6 bases). The CDR3 runs 15 residues. Trimming removed 2 bases from V and 0 bases from J, with 10 bases in between. Germline CDR1 MDHEN, CDR2 SYDVKM. CDR3 loop: CASSLAGAVNTEAFF. In DNA form, the CDR3 reads TGTGCCAGCAGTTTAGCGGGGGCTGTGAACACTGAAGCTTTCTTT.

The chain employs TRBV4-3 and TRBJ2-2; D gene uncertain. CDR3 length: 17 residues. CDR1 is LGHNA, CDR2 YSLEER, per germline. V was pared by 3 bases and J by 0 bases, with 14 bases between. The CDR3 DNA sequence: TGCGCCAGCAGCCAGGGTTTTTGGAGCGCGAACACCGGGGAGCTGTTTTTT. Translating gives CASSQGFWSANTGELFF.

The count of this clone is one. V usage is TRBV5-4 and J usage is TRBJ2-3, with 8 positions matching TRBD2. With V trimmed by 1 base and J by 0 bases, 7 bases remained unmatched. Germline V gene sequence: CDR1 SGHNT, CDR2 YYREEE (reference sequence). CDR3 length: 17 residues. CDR3 loop: CASSLPSGQTSTDTQYF. In nucleotides, the CDR3 is TGTGCCAGCAGCTTGCCTAGCGGGCAAACGAGCACAGATACGCAGTATTTT. The variable domain in full, with the rest retrieved from reference TRBV5-4 and TRBJ2-3, is ETGVTQSPTHLIKTRGQQVTLRCSSQSGHNTVSWYQQALGQGPQFIFQYYREEENGRGNFPPRFSGLQFPNYSSELNVNALELDDSALYLCASSLPSGQTSTDTQYFGPGTRLTVL.

The rearrangement uses TRBV6-5 and TRBJ1-2; TRBD1 aligns across 8 bases. CDR3 size: 15 residues. In germline, CDR1 is MNHEY, CDR2 SVGAGI. J was trimmed by 1 base and V by 2 bases; bases with no gene match: 3. DNA of the CDR3: TGTGCCAGCAGTTACACGGACAGGGATAACTATGGCTACACCTTC. As protein: CASSYTDRDNYGYTF.

The V and J genes are TRBV7-9 and TRBJ2-1; the match to TRBD2 covers 7 bases. Germline CDR1 and CDR2: SEHNR and FQNEAQ (reference sequence). Trimming took 5 bases from V and 10 from J; bases not matched to a gene: 8. The CDR3 runs 13 residues. The CDR3 bases are TGTGCCAGCAGCCTTGATCAGGGAGGGGAGCAGTTCTTC. It specifies CASSLDQGGEQFF. Supplemented by reference TRBV7-9 and TRBJ2-1, the full variable domain reads DTGVSQNPRHKITKRGQNVTFRCDPISEHNRLYWYRQTLGQGPEFLTYFQNEAQLEKSRLLSDRFSAERPKGSFSTLEIQRTEQGDSAMYLCASSLDQGGEQFFGPGTRLTVL.

The rearrangement joins TRBV4-3 to TRBJ2-7, with D possibly being TRBD2 (6 bases). The germline CDR1 and CDR2 sequences are LGHNA and YSLEER. Trimming stripped 0 bases from V and 3 bases from J, with 9 bases between. The CDR3 runs to 14 residues. The CDR3 nucleotides are TGCGCCAGCAGCCAAGATTTGGGAGGCTACGAGCAGTACTTC. This encodes CASSQDLGGYEQYF.

In DNA, the CDR3 is TGTGCCAGCAGTGACGGTTTCCAAGAGACCCAGTACTTC. It is translated as CASSDGFQETQYF. V usage is TRBV2 and J usage is TRBJ2-5; no clear D. The CDR3 has 13 residues. From germline, CDR1 is SNHLY and CDR2 FYNNEI. The germline V and J ends were trimmed by 3 bases and 1 base, with 6 bases remaining between them. Full variable domain (missing parts from reference TRBV2 and TRBJ2-5): EPEVTQTPSHQVTQMGQEVILRCVPISNHLYFYWYRQILGQKVEFLVSFYNNEISEKSEIFDDQFSVERPDGSNFTLKIRSTKLEDSAMYFCASSDGFQETQYFGPGTRLLVL.

This rearrangement joins TRBV7-9 to TRBJ2-7, with 10 bases that match TRBD2. CDR1 SEHNR and CDR2 FQNEAQ come from the germline V gene (reference sequence). V shed 1 base, J shed 5 bases, and the junction held 5 bases outside the gene matches. The CDR3 runs 15 residues. The CDR3 loop reads CASSLGLAGVNEQYF. DNA of the CDR3: TGTGCCAGCAGCTTAGGTCTAGCGGGAGTTAACGAGCAGTACTTC.

The CDR3 sequence is CASTSGPRETQYF. The CDR3 coding sequence is TGTGCCAGTACCTCAGGACCGCGGGAGACCCAGTACTTC. V is TRBV19 and J is TRBJ2-5, with D unresolved. V lost 7 bases and J lost 5, with 14 bases in between. CDR1 is LNHDA, CDR2 SQIVND, per germline (reference sequence). The CDR3 has 13 amino acids.

This rearrangement joins TRBV28 to TRBJ1-5; TRBD1 is a possible D gene (5 bases). V was pared by 5 bases and J by 5 bases, with 10 bases between. This CDR3 contains 13 residues. The germline CDR1 and CDR2 sequences are MDHEN and SYDVKM. The CDR3 sequence is CASSLRAHQPQHF. CDR3 DNA sequence: TGTGCCAGCAGTCTCAGGGCCCATCAGCCCCAGCATTTT.

The rearrangement links TRBV7-8 to TRBJ2-3, with D unresolved. V shed 1 base and J shed 5 bases, with 4 bases lying between them. The CDR3 has 12 residues. Germline CDR1 is SGHVS and CDR2 is FQNEAQ. Here the CDR3 DNA reads TGTGCCAGCAGCTTAGATGGAGATACGCAGTATTTT. Translation gives CASSLDGDTQYF.

The chain couples TRBV29-1 to TRBJ1-2; D is unresolved. The CDR3 has 13 residues. The germline gives CDR1 SQVTM, CDR2 ANQGSEA. Between the trimmed V and J ends, which lost 0 bases and 5 bases, there was a span of 10 bases. Written as DNA, the CDR3 is TGCAGCGTTGAAGATTTGCAGGATTATGGCTACACCTTC. Translating gives CSVEDLQDYGYTF.

The CDR3 spells CASSQDPSSYNEQFF. In DNA, the CDR3 is TGCGCCAGCAGCCAAGATCCAAGCTCCTACAATGAGCAGTTCTTC. V is TRBV4-1 and J is TRBJ2-1; D uncertain. This CDR3 is 15 amino acids long. CDR1 MGHRA and CDR2 YSYEKL come from the germline V gene. V shed 0 bases and J shed 0 bases, with 6 bases lying between them.

V is TRBV9 and J is TRBJ2-7; D gene uncertain. The germline V gene has CDR1 SGDLS and CDR2 YYNGEE. There are 15 residues in the CDR3. V was shortened by 4 bases and J by 2 bases, with 16 bases between the two germline ends. In nucleotides, the CDR3 is TGTGCCAGCAGCTCCGGGTCACTCGGCCCCTACGAGCAGTACTTC. This encodes CASSSGSLGPYEQYF.

This sequence joins TRBV5-4 and TRBJ2-2; the D gene is possibly TRBD2 (6 bases). This CDR3 comprises 12 residues. Germline CDR1 reads SGHNT; CDR2 reads YYREEE (reference sequence). Trimming pared 5 bases from V and 6 bases from J, leaving 8 bases between. CDR3 nucleotides: TGTGCCAGCAGTTGGGACTCCGGGGAGCTGTTTTTT. Its translation is CASSWDSGELFF.

The chain has TRBV7-3 and TRBJ2-3; TRBD1 is a possible D gene (6 bases). Trimming cost V 4 bases and J 1 base, with 15 bases left between them. Germline V gene data show CDR1 as SGHTA and CDR2 as FQGTGA. There are 16 residues in the CDR3. The CDR3 sequence: CASSSLSPGGTDTQYF. DNA for the CDR3: TGTGCCAGCAGCTCCCTTTCCCCAGGGGGCACAGATACGCAGTATTTT.

V usage is TRBV4-3 and J usage is TRBJ2-1; 8 bases line up with TRBD2. Trimming cost V 1 base and J 4 bases; bases outside gene matches: 9. The CDR3 is 17 amino acids. Germline V gene sequence: CDR1 LGHNA, CDR2 YSLEER. CDR3 sequence: CASSQVRAGASYNEQFF. The CDR3 DNA reads TGCGCCAGCAGCCAAGTCCGAGCGGGAGCATCTTACAATGAGCAGTTCTTC.

The J gene is TRBJ2-3, the V gene TRBV5-4; possibly TRBD2 for D (6 bases). The CDR3 length is 16 residues. V was clipped by 5 bases and J by 3 bases, with 19 bases between them. The germline V gene encodes CDR1 SGHNT and CDR2 YYREEE (reference sequence). CDR3 nucleotides: TGTGCCAGCAGTGACCCGGGACTCCTGGGGACAGATACGCAGTATTTT. It codes for CASSDPGLLGTDTQYF.